This entry describes one T cell receptor beta chain. These data are taken from a study of control samples from healthy donors and cancer patients. Clones were sequenced by immunoSEQ multiplex PCR, and TCRdb holds only the in-frame ones, with some missing. The data hold 150,000 to 200,000 clones, with around 96% observed a single time. With 0 bases removed from V and 1 base from J, the gap between germline ends came to 9 bases. The CDR3 consists of 15 residues. Germline values: CDR1 KGHSH, CDR2 LQKENI. This chain uses TRBV18 with TRBJ1-1; D perhaps matches TRBD1 (6 bases). The sequence derives from a woman in her thirties or forties in good health. Sample: blood. CDR3 protein: CASSPPPGANTEAFF. CDR3 DNA sequence: TGTGCCAGCTCACCACCGCCAGGGGCGAACACTGAAGCTTTCTTT.